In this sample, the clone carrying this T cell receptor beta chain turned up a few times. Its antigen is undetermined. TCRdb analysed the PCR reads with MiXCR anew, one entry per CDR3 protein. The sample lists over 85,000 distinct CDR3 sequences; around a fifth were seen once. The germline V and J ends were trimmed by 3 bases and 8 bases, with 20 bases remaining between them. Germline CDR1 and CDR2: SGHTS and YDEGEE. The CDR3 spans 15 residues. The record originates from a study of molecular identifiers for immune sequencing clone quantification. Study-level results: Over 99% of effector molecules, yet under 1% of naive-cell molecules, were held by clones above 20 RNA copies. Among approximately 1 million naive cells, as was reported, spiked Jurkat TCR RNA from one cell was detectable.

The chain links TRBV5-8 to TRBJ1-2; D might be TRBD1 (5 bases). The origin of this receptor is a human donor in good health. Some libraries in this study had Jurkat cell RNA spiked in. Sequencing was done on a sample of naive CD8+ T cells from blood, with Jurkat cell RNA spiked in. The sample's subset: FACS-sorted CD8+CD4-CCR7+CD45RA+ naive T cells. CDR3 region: CASSSRDSQMRGYTF. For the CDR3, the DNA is TGTGCCAGCAGCTCCCGGGACTCCCAGATGCGGGGCTACACCTTC. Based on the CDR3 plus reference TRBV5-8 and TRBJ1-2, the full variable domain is EAGVTQSPTHLIKTRGQQATLRCSPISGHTSVYWYQQALGLGLQFLLWYDEGEERNRGNFPPRFSGRQFPNYSSELNVNALELEDSALYLCASSSRDSQMRGYTFGSGTRLTVV.